The clone carrying this TCR beta chain was seen many times. Its antigen is unknown. Losses at the gene ends were 4 bases for V and 2 bases for J; bases not matched to a gene: 7. The CDR3 contains 15 residues. The germline gives CDR1 SGHKS, CDR2 YYEKEE (reference sequence). The sample comes from a study of molecular identifiers for immune sequencing clone quantification. Study-level background: Replicate experiments took RNA from 20,000 or 100,000 naive CD8 cells, divided it five ways and sequenced four. Study-wide points: Spiked-in Jurkat TCR RNA corresponding to one cell was reported as detectable against around 1 million naive cells. Highly expanded clones may be undercounted when identical TCR molecules share barcodes.

Using its own MiXCR run on the PCR reads, TCRdb lists one record per CDR3 protein. The top ten hold 0.7% to 0.9% of the sample, which has roughly 320,000 distinct CDR3 sequences, about a fifth seen once. The rearrangement links TRBV5-5 to TRBJ2-7, with TRBD2 identical over 9 bases. Sequencing used naive CD8+ T cells from blood, with Jurkat cell RNA spiked in. The subset here: FACS-sorted CD8+CD4-CCR7+CD45RA+ naive T cells. The receptor was isolated from a human donor in good health. Some libraries in this study had Jurkat cell RNA spiked in. The CDR3 spells CASSVGLASTYEQYF. The CDR3 region has the DNA TGTGCCAGCAGCGTCGGACTAGCGTCCACCTACGAGCAGTACTTC.